This T cell receptor (beta chain) was recorded in a study of response to subunit inactivated influenza vaccine. TCRdb re-derived calls from the RT-PCR reads in MiXCR, one entry per CDR3 protein. The sample lists about 570,000 distinct CDR3 sequences, around 11% occurring once. CDR3 length: 15 amino acids. V lost 4 bases to trimming and J lost 7 bases; unmatched junction nucleotides: 11. Germline V gene sequence: CDR1 SGHTA, CDR2 FQGNSA. The sample was also linked to a second study, of T cells expressing NK-cell markers. That paper adds: Generation of TCR beta cDNA was performed by 5'RACE template switching incorporating UMIs. Sorted CD3+CD56+NKG2C+, CD3+CD56+NKG2C- and CD3+CD56-NKG2C+ T-cell subsets were beta-chain profiled. One of eight sequenced donors was HCMV-seronegative; the other seven were seropositive. Top CD8+ clonotypes included the dominant CD3+CD56+NKG2C+ clonotypes in 5 or 6 donors.

The input for sequencing was PBMCs from blood, taken on the day of vaccination. The sequence derives from a man aged 45-65 years who received an inactivated influenza vaccine. The V gene is TRBV7-2, the J gene TRBJ1-2, with 8 positions matching TRBD1. CDR3 sequence (DNA): TGTGCCAGCAGCTCCCTAGGACAGGGCCGCCCTGGCTACACCTTC. It encodes CASSSLGQGRPGYTF.